The clone carrying this T cell receptor (beta chain) was recorded a few times. The antigen is not known. This specimen belongs to a study of T-cell memory formation after mild COVID-19. Study-wide results and caveats: Unconfirmed was the SARS-CoV-2 specificity of second-wave clones that peaked on day 37. That cross-reactive memory joined was suggested by some responding clones appearing in pre-infection memory.

CDR3 length: 16 amino acids. V was clipped by 6 bases and J by 4 bases; unmatched bases: 10. 5'RACE with constant-segment primers yielded barcoded, UMI-tagged TCR alpha and TCR beta cDNA libraries. TCRdb re-called the 5' RACE reads through MiXCR, storing one row per CDR3 protein. Of roughly 250,000 distinct CDR3 sequences listed, 15% to 20% are singletons. This TCR came from a man aged 18-30 years who had mild COVID-19 (a few samples of this study predate the infection). Cell type and time point are not known. This chain uses TRBV12-3 or TRBV12-4 with TRBJ2-1; 9 nucleotides align to TRBD1. The specimen sequenced was PBMCs or a T cell subset sorted from them (not recorded which). CDR3 DNA sequence: TGTGCCAGCAGCCCAGACAGGGGGTTTTTATACAATGAGCAGTTCTTC. Translation: CASSPDRGFLYNEQFF.